This TCR beta chain was captured by sequencing in a study of Tregs in tolerant kidney transplant recipients. Study findings and constraints: No direct test of biological reproducibility was done here. The most relevant donor-specific Treg TCRbeta repertoire apparently came from expansion with activated donor B cells.

Thawed PBMCs were FACS-sorted into unstimulated CD4+CD25+CD127- regulatory T cells, CD4+CD25- non-regulatory cells, CD4 and CD8 cells. Notes on this clone: The antigen is not known.

Profiled with immunoSEQ multiplex PCR; TCRdb holds only in-frame clones, not every one. The sample consists of about 240,000 clones, around 81% of them appearing once. Germline V CDR1 and CDR2: SGDLS, YYNGEE. The V gene lost 3 bases and the J gene lost 6 bases, with 12 bases spanning the gap. The CDR3 has 14 amino acids. This sequence joins TRBV9 and TRBJ2-2; D may be TRBD2 (5 bases). This clonotype was sampled from a human donor in good health. The sequenced material came from CD4+ T cells from blood. CDR3 nucleotide sequence: TGTGCCAGCAGCGGGGGTTGGGGAGCCGGGGAGCTGTTTTTT. Its translation: CASSGGWGAGELFF.